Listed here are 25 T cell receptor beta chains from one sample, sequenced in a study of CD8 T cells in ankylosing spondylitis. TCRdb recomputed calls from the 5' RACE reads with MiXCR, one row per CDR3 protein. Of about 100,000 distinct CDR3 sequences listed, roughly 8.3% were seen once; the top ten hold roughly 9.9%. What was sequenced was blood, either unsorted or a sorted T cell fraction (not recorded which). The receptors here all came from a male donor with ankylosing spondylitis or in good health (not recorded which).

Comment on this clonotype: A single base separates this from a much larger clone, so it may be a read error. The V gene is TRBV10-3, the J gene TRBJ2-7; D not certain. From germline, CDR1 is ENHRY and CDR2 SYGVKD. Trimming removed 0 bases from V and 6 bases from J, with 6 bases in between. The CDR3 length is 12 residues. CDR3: CAISESMSEQYF. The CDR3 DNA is TGTGCCATCAGTGAGTCAATGTCCGAGCAGTACTTC.

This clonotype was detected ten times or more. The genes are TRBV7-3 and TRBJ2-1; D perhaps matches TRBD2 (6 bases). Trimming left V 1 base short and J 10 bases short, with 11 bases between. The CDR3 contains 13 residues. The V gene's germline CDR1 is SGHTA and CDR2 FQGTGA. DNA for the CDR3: TGTGCCAGCAGCTTAATGGGGCGGGGAGAGCAGTTCTTC. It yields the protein CASSLMGRGEQFF.

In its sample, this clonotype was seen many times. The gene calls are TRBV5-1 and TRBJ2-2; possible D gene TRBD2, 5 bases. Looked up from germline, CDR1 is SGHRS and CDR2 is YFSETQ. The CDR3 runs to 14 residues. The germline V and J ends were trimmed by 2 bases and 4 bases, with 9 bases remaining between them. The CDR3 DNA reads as TGCGCCAGCAGCTTCGGGGTTGCCACCGGGGAGCTGTTTTTT. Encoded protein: CASSFGVATGELFF.

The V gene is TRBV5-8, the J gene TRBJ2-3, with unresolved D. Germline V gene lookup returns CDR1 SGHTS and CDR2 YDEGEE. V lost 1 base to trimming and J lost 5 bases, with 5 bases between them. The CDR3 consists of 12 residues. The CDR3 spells CASSLREDTQYF. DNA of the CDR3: TGTGCCAGCAGCTTGAGGGAAGATACGCAGTATTTT.

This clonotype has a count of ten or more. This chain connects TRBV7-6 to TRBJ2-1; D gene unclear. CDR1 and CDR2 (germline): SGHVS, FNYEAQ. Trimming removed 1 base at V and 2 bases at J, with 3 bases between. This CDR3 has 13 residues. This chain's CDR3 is CASSLEAYNEQFF. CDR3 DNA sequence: TGTGCCAGCAGCTTAGAGGCCTACAATGAGCAGTTCTTC.

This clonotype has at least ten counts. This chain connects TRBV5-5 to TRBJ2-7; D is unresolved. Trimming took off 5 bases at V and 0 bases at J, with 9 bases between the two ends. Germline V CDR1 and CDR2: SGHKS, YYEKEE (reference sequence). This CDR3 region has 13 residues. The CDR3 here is CASSRRSSYEQYF. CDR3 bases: TGTGCCAGCAGTCGCCGGTCCTCCTACGAGCAGTACTTC.

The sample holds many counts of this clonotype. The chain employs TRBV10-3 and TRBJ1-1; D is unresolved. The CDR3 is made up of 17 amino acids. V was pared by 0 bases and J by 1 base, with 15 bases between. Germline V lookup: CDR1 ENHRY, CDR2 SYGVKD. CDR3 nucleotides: TGTGCCATCAGTGAGTCTAGGGTAAAGGAACGGAACACTGAAGCTTTCTTT. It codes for CAISESRVKERNTEAFF.

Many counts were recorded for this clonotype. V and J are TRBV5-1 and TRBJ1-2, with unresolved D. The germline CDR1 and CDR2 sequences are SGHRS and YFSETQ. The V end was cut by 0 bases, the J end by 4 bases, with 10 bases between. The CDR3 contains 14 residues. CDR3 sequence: CASSLDTEGYGYTF. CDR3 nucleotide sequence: TGCGCCAGCAGCTTGGACACCGAAGGCTATGGCTACACCTTC.

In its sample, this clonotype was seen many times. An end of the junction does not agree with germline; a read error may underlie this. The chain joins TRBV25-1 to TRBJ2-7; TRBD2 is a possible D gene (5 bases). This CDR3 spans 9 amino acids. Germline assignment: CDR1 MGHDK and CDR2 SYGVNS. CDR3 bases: TGCGGGATTTGCTACGAGCAGTACTTC. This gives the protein CGICYEQYF.

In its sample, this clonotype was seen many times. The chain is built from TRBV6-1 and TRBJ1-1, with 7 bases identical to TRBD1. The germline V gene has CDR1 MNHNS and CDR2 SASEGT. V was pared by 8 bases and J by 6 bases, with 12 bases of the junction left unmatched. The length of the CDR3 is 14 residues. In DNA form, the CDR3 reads TGTGCCAGCGTCCTAGAGGGGGCGGTGGCTGAAGCTTTCTTT. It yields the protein CASVLEGAVAEAFF.

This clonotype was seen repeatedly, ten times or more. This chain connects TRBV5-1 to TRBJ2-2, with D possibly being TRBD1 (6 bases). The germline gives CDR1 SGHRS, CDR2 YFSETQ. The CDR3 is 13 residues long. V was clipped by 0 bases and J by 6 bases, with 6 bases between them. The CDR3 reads CASSLEGAGELFF. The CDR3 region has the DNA TGCGCCAGCAGCTTGGAGGGGGCCGGGGAGCTGTTTTTT.

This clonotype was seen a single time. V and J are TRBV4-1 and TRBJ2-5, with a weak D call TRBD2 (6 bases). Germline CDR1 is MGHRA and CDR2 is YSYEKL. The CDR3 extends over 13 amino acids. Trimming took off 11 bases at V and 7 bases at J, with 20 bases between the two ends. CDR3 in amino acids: CASARREGGTQYF. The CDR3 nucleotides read TGCGCCTCTGCGAGGAGGGAAGGAGGGACCCAGTACTTC.

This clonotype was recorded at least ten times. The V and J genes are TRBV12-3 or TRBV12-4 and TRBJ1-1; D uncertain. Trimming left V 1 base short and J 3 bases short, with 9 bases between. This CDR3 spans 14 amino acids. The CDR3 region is CASSLGFGDTEAFF. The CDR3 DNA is TGTGCCAGCAGTTTAGGGTTCGGGGACACTGAAGCTTTCTTT.

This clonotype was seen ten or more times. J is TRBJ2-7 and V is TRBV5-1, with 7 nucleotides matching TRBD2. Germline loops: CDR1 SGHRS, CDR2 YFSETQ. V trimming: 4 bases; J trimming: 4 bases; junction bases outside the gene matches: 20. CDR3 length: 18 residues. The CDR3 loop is CASSPMVGRGRAVYEQYF. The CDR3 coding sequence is TGCGCCAGCAGCCCTATGGTAGGTCGAGGGAGGGCTGTTTACGAGCAGTACTTC.

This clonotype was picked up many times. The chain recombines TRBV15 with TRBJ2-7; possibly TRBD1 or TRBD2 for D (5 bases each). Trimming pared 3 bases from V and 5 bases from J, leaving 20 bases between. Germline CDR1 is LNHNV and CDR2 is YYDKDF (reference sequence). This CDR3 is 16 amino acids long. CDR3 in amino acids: CATSSIGTGRRNEQYF. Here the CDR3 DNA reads TGTGCCACCAGCAGCATCGGGACGGGCCGTAGGAACGAGCAGTACTTC.

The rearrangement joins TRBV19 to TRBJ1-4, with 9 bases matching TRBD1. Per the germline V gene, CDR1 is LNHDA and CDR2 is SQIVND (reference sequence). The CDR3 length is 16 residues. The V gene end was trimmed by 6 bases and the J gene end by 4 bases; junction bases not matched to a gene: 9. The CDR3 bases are TGTGCCAGTAGCTACGGGACAGGGATGATTAATGAAAAACTGTTTTTT. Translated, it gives CASSYGTGMINEKLFF.

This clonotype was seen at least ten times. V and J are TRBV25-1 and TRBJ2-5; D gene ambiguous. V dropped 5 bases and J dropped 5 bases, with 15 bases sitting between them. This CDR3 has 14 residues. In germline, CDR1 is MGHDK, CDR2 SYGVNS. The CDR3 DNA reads TGTGCCAGCAGTCTCCATTGGCCGAGGGAGACCCAGTACTTC. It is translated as CASSLHWPRETQYF.

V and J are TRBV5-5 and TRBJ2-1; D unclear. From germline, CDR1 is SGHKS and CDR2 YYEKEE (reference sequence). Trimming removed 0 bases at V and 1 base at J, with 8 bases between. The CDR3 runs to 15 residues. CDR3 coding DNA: TGTGCCAGCAGCTTGGGGGCCGGGTCCTACAATGAGCAGTTCTTC. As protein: CASSLGAGSYNEQFF.

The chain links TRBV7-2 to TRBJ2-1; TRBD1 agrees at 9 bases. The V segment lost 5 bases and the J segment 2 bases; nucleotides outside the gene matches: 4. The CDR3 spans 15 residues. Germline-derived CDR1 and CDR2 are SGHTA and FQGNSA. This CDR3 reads CASSLRDRAYNEQFF. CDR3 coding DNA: TGTGCCAGCAGCCTTAGGGACAGGGCCTACAATGAGCAGTTCTTC.

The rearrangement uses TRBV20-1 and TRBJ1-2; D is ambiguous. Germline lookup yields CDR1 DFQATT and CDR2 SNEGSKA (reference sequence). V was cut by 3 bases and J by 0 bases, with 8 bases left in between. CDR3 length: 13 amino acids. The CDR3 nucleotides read TGCAGTGCTAGTCGGGATTCTAACTATGGCTACACCTTC. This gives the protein CSASRDSNYGYTF.

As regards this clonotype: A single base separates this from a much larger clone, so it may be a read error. CDR3 protein: CASRPRGVNEQFF. The CDR3 DNA sequence: TGTGCCAGCAGACCCAGGGGCGTCAATGAGCAGTTCTTC. The chain has TRBV4-2 and TRBJ2-1; perhaps TRBD1 as D (6 bases). V was cut by 6 bases and J by 6 bases, with 12 bases left in between. The CDR3 is 13 residues long. Germline V gives CDR1 LGHNA, CDR2 YNFKEQ.

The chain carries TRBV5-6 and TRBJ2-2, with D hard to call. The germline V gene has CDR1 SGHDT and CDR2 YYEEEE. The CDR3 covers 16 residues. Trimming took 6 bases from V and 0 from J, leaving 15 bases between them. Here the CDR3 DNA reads TGTGCCAGCATCACGAGGAGCCGACCGAACACCGGGGAGCTGTTTTTT. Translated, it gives CASITRSRPNTGELFF.

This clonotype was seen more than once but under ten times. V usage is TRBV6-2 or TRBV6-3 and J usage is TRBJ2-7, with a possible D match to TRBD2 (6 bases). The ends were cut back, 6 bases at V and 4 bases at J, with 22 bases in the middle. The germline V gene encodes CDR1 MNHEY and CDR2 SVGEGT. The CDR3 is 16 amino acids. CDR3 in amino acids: CASSRGPGRGSYEQYF. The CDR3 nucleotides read TGTGCCAGCAGCCGAGGCCCAGGTCGGGGGTCGTACGAGCAGTACTTC.

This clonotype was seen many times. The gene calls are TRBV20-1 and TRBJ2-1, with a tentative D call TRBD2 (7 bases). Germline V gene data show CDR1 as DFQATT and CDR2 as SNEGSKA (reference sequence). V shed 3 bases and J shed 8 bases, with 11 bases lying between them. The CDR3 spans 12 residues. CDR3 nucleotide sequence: TGCAGTGCTAGGGGGGGGCGCGATGAGCAGTTCTTC. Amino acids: CSARGGRDEQFF.

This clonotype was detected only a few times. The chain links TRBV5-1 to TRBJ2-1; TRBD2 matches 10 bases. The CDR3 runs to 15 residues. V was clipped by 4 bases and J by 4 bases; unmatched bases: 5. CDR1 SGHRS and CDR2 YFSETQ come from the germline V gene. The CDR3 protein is CASSHGLAAYNEQFF. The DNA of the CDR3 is TGCGCCAGCAGCCATGGACTAGCGGCATACAATGAGCAGTTCTTC. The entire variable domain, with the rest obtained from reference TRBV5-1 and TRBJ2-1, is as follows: KAGVTQTPRYLIKTRGQQVTLSCSPISGHRSVSWYQQTPGQGLQFLFEYFSETQRNKGNFPGRFSGRQFSNSRSEMNVSTLELGDSALYLCASSHGLAAYNEQFFGPGTRLTVL.